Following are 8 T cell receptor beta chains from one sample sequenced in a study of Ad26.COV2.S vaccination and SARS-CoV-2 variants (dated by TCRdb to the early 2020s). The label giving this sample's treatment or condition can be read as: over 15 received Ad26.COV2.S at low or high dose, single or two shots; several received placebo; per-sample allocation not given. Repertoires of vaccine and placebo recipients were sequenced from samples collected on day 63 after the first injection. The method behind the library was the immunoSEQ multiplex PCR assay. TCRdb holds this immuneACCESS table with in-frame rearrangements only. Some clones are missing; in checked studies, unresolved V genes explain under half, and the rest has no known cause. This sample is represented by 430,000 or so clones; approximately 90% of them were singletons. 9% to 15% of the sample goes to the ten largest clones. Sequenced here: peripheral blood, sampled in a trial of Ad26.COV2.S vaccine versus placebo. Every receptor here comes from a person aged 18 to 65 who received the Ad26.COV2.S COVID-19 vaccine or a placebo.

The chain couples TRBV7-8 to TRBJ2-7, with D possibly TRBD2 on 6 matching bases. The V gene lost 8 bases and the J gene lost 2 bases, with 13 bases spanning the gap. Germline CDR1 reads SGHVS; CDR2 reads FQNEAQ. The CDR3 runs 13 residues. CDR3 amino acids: CASSLAEAYEQYF. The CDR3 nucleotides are TGTGCCAGCTCTTTAGCGGAGGCCTACGAGCAGTACTTC.

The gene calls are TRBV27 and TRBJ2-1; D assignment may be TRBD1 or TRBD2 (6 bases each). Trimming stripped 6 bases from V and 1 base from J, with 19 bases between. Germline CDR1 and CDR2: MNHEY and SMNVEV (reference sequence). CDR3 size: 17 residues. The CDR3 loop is CASRPQGGMGSYNEQFF. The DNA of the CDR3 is TGTGCCAGCAGACCACAGGGAGGTATGGGGTCCTACAATGAGCAGTTCTTC.

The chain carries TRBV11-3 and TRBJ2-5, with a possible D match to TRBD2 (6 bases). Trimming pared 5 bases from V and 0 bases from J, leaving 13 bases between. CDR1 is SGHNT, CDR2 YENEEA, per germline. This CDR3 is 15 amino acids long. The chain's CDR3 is CASSPPREYQETQYF. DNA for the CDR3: TGTGCCAGCAGCCCTCCCCGGGAGTACCAAGAGACCCAGTACTTC.

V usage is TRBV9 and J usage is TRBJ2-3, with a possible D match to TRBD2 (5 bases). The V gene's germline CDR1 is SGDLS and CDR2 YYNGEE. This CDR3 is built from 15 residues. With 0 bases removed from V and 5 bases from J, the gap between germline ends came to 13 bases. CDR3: CASSVGAAGLDTQYF. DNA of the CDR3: TGTGCCAGCAGCGTAGGAGCGGCCGGGCTAGATACGCAGTATTTT.

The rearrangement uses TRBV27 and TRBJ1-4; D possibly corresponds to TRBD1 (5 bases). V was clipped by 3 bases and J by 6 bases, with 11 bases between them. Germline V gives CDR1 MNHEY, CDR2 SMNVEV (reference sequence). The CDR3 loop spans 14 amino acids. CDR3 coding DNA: TGTGCCAGCAGTTTTGGAGGGGCTGATGAAAAACTGTTTTTT. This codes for CASSFGGADEKLFF.

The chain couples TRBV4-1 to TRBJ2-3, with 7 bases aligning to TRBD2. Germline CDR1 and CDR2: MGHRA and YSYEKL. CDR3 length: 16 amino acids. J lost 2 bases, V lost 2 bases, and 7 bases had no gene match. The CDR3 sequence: CASSQRSLADTDTQYF. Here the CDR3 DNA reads TGCGCCAGCAGCCAAAGGTCCCTAGCGGACACAGATACGCAGTATTTT.

The CDR3 nucleotides read TGTGCCAGCAGCTACATGAACACTGAAGCTTTCTTT. It yields the protein CASSYMNTEAFF. The chain is built from TRBV5-6 and TRBJ1-1; unclear D gene. V was trimmed by 3 bases and J by 0 bases, leaving 3 bases between them. Per germline, CDR1 SGHDT and CDR2 YYEEEE. This CDR3 contains 12 residues.

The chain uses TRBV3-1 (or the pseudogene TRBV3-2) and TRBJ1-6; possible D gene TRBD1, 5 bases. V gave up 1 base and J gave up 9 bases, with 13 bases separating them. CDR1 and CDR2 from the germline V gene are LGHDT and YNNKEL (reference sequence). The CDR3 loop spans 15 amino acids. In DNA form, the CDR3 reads TGTGCCAGCAGCCAAGGTACGACAGTTCCTTCACCCCTCCACTTT. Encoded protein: CASSQGTTVPSPLHF.